At least ten counts were recorded for the clone carrying this T cell receptor beta chain. The data derive from a study of identical twins. With template switching, a universal primer site was added, and the cDNA carried unique molecular identifiers. Each CDR3 protein gets one entry after TCRdb re-called the 5' RACE reads with MiXCR. The sample contains about 430,000 distinct CDR3 sequences, roughly 20% of which appear only once. CDR1 and CDR2 from the germline V gene are SGHKS and YYEKEE (reference sequence). The CDR3 is 16 residues long. V gave up 2 bases and J gave up 2 bases, with 14 bases separating them.

V gene TRBV5-5 combines with J gene TRBJ2-4; unclear D gene. Material for sequencing was naive T cells sorted from blood. This sequence originates from a man aged 45 to 65 in good health. Here the CDR3 reads CASSFGSPFTKNIQYF. The CDR3, as DNA: TGTGCCAGCAGCTTCGGGTCGCCCTTCACCAAAAACATTCAGTACTTC.